This passage covers 3 T cell receptor beta chains from one sample sequenced in a study of T cells after yellow fever vaccination. TCRdb called the 5' RACE reads again in MiXCR, with one record for every CDR3 protein. The table records 500,000 to 650,000 distinct CDR3 sequences, less than 20% of them present only once. Sequencing used PBMCs, obtained less than 6 days after the first yellow fever vaccination. These receptors all come from a man between 18 and 29 years old who received the YFV17D yellow fever vaccine.

This clonotype has just a few counts. The chain has TRBV11-2 and TRBJ2-1; TRBD2 matches 10 bases. The germline V gene encodes CDR1 SGHAT and CDR2 FQNNGV. The CDR3 is made up of 16 amino acids. The trim removed 3 bases at V and 4 bases at J, leaving 6 bases unmatched. In DNA form, the CDR3 reads TGTGCCAGCAGCTTTGGGGGACTAGCGTTTTACAATGAGCAGTTCTTC. This translates into CASSFGGLAFYNEQFF.

This clonotype came up a few times. The rearrangement links TRBV29-1 to TRBJ2-5; the D is unclear. Germline CDR1 SQVTM, CDR2 ANQGSEA. V lost 3 bases, J lost 1 base, and 6 bases lay in between. The CDR3 is 12 residues long. CDR3 bases: TGCAGCGTTGAGGTTCGCCAAGAGACCCAGTACTTC. It is translated as CSVEVRQETQYF.

This sequence joins TRBV24-1 and TRBJ1-2; possible D gene TRBD1, 6 bases. The CDR3 runs to 15 residues. Germline values: CDR1 KGHDR, CDR2 SFDVKD. The ends were cut back, 7 bases at V and 3 bases at J, with 17 bases in the middle. The CDR3 loop reads CATRTTGWKDYGYTF. Here the CDR3 DNA reads TGTGCCACCAGAACTACAGGGTGGAAGGACTATGGCTACACCTTC.